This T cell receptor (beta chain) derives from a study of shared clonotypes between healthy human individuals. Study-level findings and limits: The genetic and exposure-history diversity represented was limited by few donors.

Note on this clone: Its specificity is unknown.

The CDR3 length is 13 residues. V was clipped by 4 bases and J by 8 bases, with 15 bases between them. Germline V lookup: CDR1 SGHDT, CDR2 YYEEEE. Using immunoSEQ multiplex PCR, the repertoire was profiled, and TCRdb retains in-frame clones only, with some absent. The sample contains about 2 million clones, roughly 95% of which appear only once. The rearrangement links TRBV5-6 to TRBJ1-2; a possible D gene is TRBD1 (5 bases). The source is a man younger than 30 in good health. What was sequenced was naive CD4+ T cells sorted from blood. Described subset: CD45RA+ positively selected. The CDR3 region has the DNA TGTGCCAGCAGCCACGACCAGGGACCAGGCTACACCTTC. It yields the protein CASSHDQGPGYTF. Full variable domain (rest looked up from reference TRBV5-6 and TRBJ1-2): DAGVTQSPTHLIKTRGQQVTLRCSPKSGHDTVSWYQQALGQGPQFIFQYYEEEERQRGNFPDRFSGHQFPNYSSELNVNALLLGDSALYLCASSHDQGPGYTFGSGTRLTVV.